This TCR beta chain came from a study of blood T cell repertoires in COVID-19. This clone was observed a single time. Clones were read by immunoSEQ multiplex PCR, and TCRdb kept only the in-frame ones, dropping some. The sample yields roughly 100,000 clones, around 92% seen once. V shed 5 bases, J shed 4 bases, and the junction held 13 bases outside the gene matches. Germline V gives CDR1 SGHDT, CDR2 YYEEEE. The CDR3 sequence is 17 residues long. The specimen was peripheral blood. The clonotype originates from a man aged 18 to 30 with acute or convalescent COVID-19. This rearrangement joins TRBV5-6 to TRBJ2-1, with 9 positions matching TRBD1. The DNA for the CDR3 is TGTGCCAGCAGTTCGGTAGGGGGGACAGGGATGTACAATGAGCAGTTCTTC. Protein sequence: CASSSVGGTGMYNEQFF.